This TCR beta chain derives from a study of identical twins. The junction had 8 bases not matched to a gene; V was cut back by 2 bases and J by 4 bases. In germline, CDR1 is SGHRS, CDR2 YFSETQ. The CDR3 is 16 amino acids. The sample holds many counts of this clonotype. Its target is not known. MiXCR was run by TCRdb on the 5' RACE reads, yielding one entry per CDR3 protein. The sample shows 350,000 to 450,000 distinct CDR3 sequences, approximately 17% of them seen only once. Healthy Caucasians provided all donations. Study findings and constraints: While abundant cord blood beta clonotypes carried fewer insertions, memory repertoires showed no such pattern. For out-of-frame beta sequences, excess twin sharing was weaker. Low generation-probability sequences were in excess among twin-shared out-of-frame alpha sequences.

The V and J genes are TRBV5-1 and TRBJ2-3, with 9 positions matching TRBD1. Sequenced sample: naive T cells sorted from blood. This receptor was identified in a man aged 45-65 years in good health. DNA of the CDR3: TGCGCCAGCAGCTTAGCCGGGACAGGGTTCCCAGATACGCAGTATTTT. Translated, it gives CASSLAGTGFPDTQYF. The whole variable domain, remainder taken from reference TRBV5-1 and TRBJ2-3, is KAGVTQTPRYLIKTRGQQVTLSCSPISGHRSVSWYQQTPGQGLQFLFEYFSETQRNKGNFPGRFSGRQFSNSRSEMNVSTLELGDSALYLCASSLAGTGFPDTQYFGPGTRLTVL.